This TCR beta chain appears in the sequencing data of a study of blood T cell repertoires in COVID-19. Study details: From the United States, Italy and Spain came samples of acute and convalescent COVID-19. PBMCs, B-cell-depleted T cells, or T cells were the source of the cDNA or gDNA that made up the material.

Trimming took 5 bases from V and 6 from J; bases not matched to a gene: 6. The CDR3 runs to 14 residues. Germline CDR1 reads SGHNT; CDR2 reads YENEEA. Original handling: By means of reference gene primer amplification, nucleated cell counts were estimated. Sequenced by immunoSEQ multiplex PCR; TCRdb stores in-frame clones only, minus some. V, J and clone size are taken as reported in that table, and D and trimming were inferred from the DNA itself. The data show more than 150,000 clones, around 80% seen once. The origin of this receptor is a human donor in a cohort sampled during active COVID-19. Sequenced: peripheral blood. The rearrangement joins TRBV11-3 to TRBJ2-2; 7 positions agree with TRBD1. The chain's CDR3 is CASSDREPPGELFF. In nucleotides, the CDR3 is TGTGCCAGCAGCGACAGGGAACCGCCCGGGGAGCTGTTTTTT.